Listed below are T cell receptor beta chains from one sample, sequenced in a study of blood T cell repertoires in COVID-19. Profiled with immunoSEQ multiplex PCR; TCRdb holds only in-frame clones, not every one. The data contain some 300,000 clones, more than 70% of them singletons. Material for sequencing was PBMCs or T cells enriched from blood (not recorded which). These receptors originate from an older woman in a cohort exposed to, infected with or recovered from COVID-19 (not recorded which). Each CDR3 is given with its conserved first and last residue. A D gene is named only where the DNA matches it firmly. Rows may omit the clone size; those that give it use once, few, many or a size class.

v_gene: TRBV27; j_gene: TRBJ1-2; abundance: -; d_gene: TRBD1; CDR3aa: CASSLSKVRTGAANYGYTF; CDR3nt: TGTGCCAGCAGTTTATCGAAGGTCCGGACAGGGGCCGCTAACTATGGCTACACCTTC
v_gene: TRBV5-1; j_gene: TRBJ1-6; abundance: -; d_gene: -; CDR3aa: CASNRDTGKGNSPLHF; CDR3nt: TGCGCCAGCAACAGGGACACCGGGAAGGGTAATTCACCCCTCCACTTT
v_gene: TRBV5-6; j_gene: TRBJ1-2; abundance: -; d_gene: TRBD1; CDR3aa: CASSQTGAPGYTF; CDR3nt: TGTGCCAGCAGCCAGACAGGGGCTCCTGGCTACACCTTC
v_gene: TRBV3-1/TRBV3-2; j_gene: TRBJ2-5; abundance: -; d_gene: TRBD2; CDR3aa: CASSVLRSGRSETQYF; CDR3nt: TGTGCCAGCAGCGTCTTGAGGAGCGGGAGGTCAGAGACCCAGTACTTC
v_gene: TRBV7-6; j_gene: TRBJ2-1; abundance: -; d_gene: TRBD2; CDR3aa: CASSLGELAGIYNEQFF; CDR3nt: TGTGCCAGCAGCTTAGGTGAGCTAGCGGGTATCTACAATGAGCAGTTCTTC
v_gene: TRBV6-5; j_gene: TRBJ1-2; abundance: -; d_gene: TRBD1; CDR3aa: CASSGTGGNYGYTF; CDR3nt: TGTGCCAGCAGCGGGACAGGCGGTAACTATGGCTACACCTTC
v_gene: TRBV27; j_gene: TRBJ1-6; abundance: few; d_gene: -; CDR3aa: CASRWSGSPLHF; CDR3nt: TGTGCCAGTAGGTGGTCGGGTTCACCCCTCCACTTT
v_gene: TRBV14; j_gene: TRBJ2-7; abundance: -; d_gene: TRBD2; CDR3aa: CASSPGLAGVPPSYEQYF; CDR3nt: TGTGCCAGCAGCCCGGGACTAGCGGGAGTGCCACCATCCTACGAGCAGTACTTC
v_gene: TRBV28; j_gene: TRBJ2-7; abundance: -; d_gene: TRBD2; CDR3aa: CASTMGLAGGAYEQYF; CDR3nt: TGTGCCAGCACTATGGGACTAGCGGGAGGAGCCTACGAGCAGTACTTC
v_gene: TRBV19; j_gene: TRBJ2-1; abundance: -; d_gene: -; CDR3aa: CASSIEVTRNEQFF; CDR3nt: TGTGCCAGTAGTATAGAAGTAACTCGGAATGAGCAGTTCTTC
v_gene: TRBV21-1; j_gene: TRBJ1-5; abundance: -; d_gene: -; CDR3aa: CASSKNRGSSNQPQHF; CDR3nt: TGTGCCAGCAGCAAGAACCGCGGGAGTAGCAATCAGCCCCAGCATTTT
v_gene: TRBV9; j_gene: TRBJ2-7; abundance: -; d_gene: -; CDR3aa: CASSPGGYEQYF; CDR3nt: TGTGCCAGCAGCCCAGGGGGGTACGAGCAGTACTTC
v_gene: TRBV21-1; j_gene: TRBJ2-5; abundance: -; d_gene: -; CDR3aa: CASTSRGLAFQETQYF; CDR3nt: TGTGCCAGCACCTCCCGAGGACTAGCGTTCCAGGAGACCCAGTACTTC
v_gene: TRBV5-1; j_gene: TRBJ2-1; abundance: -; d_gene: -; CDR3aa: CASSILGYNEQFF; CDR3nt: TGCGCCAGCAGCATACTAGGATACAATGAGCAGTTCTTC
v_gene: TRBV30; j_gene: TRBJ1-2; abundance: -; d_gene: -; CDR3aa: CAWRGALNYGYTF; CDR3nt: TGTGCCTGGAGAGGGGCGCTTAACTATGGCTACACCTTC
v_gene: TRBV5-1; j_gene: TRBJ2-5; abundance: -; d_gene: -; CDR3aa: CASSLAGETQYF; CDR3nt: TGCGCCAGCAGCTTGGCAGGAGAGACCCAGTACTTC
v_gene: TRBV27; j_gene: TRBJ2-1; abundance: -; d_gene: TRBD2; CDR3aa: CASSLREAGGSYNEQFF; CDR3nt: TGTGCCAGCAGTTTACGAGAGGCGGGGGGCTCCTACAATGAGCAGTTCTTC
v_gene: TRBV6-5; j_gene: TRBJ2-7; abundance: -; d_gene: -; CDR3aa: CASSYSTEGAREQYF; CDR3nt: TGTGCCAGCAGTTACTCGACGGAGGGGGCGCGCGAGCAGTACTTC
v_gene: TRBV5-1; j_gene: TRBJ1-1; abundance: -; d_gene: TRBD1; CDR3aa: CASSWGTGNTEAFF; CDR3nt: TGCGCCAGCAGCTGGGGGACAGGGAACACTGAAGCTTTCTTT
v_gene: TRBV5-8; j_gene: TRBJ2-7; abundance: -; d_gene: TRBD1; CDR3aa: CASRRPAGTEPYEQYF; CDR3nt: TGTGCCAGCAGACGACCCGCCGGGACAGAACCTTACGAGCAGTACTTC
v_gene: TRBV3-1/TRBV3-2; j_gene: TRBJ2-5; abundance: -; d_gene: -; CDR3aa: CASSQDPQGRETQYF; CDR3nt: TGTGCCAGCAGCCAAGACCCGCAGGGTAGGGAGACCCAGTACTTC
v_gene: TRBV28; j_gene: TRBJ2-5; abundance: -; d_gene: TRBD1; CDR3aa: CASSLRSDRAQETQYF; CDR3nt: TGTGCCAGCAGTTTACGCTCTGACAGGGCCCAAGAGACCCAGTACTTC
v_gene: TRBV14; j_gene: TRBJ2-1; abundance: -; d_gene: -; CDR3aa: CASSTQLDNEQFF; CDR3nt: TGTGCCAGCAGCACCCAACTGGACAATGAGCAGTTCTTC
v_gene: TRBV6-4; j_gene: TRBJ1-1; abundance: -; d_gene: -; CDR3aa: CASKQRQDGTEAFF; CDR3nt: TGTGCCAGCAAACAGAGACAGGATGGAACTGAAGCTTTCTTT
v_gene: TRBV7-7; j_gene: TRBJ2-7; abundance: -; d_gene: -; CDR3aa: CASSLVRFAGSYEQYF; CDR3nt: TGTGCTAGCAGCTTAGTTCGTTTTGCGGGTTCCTACGAGCAGTACTTC
v_gene: TRBV18; j_gene: TRBJ1-6; abundance: -; d_gene: -; CDR3aa: CASSLGPTDNNSPLHF; CDR3nt: TGTGCCAGCTCACTAGGACCGACAGACAATAATTCACCCCTCCACTTT
v_gene: TRBV28; j_gene: TRBJ1-2; abundance: -; d_gene: TRBD1; CDR3aa: CASGGRGRGGYTF; CDR3nt: TGTGCCAGCGGAGGAAGGGGGCGGGGTGGCTACACCTTC
v_gene: TRBV27; j_gene: TRBJ2-7; abundance: -; d_gene: -; CDR3aa: CASRPMAEQYF; CDR3nt: TGTGCCAGCAGGCCAATGGCCGAGCAGTACTTC